The subject of this entry is one T cell receptor beta chain. Its specificity is not known. The record originates from a study of OX40 agonist ivuxolimab in advanced cancers. Study overall: Patients were over 65% male with ages roughly 20 to 80, mean about 65.

If patients had autoimmune disease history or systemic immunosuppression, they were excluded. Overall study findings and caveats: CD4+ and CD8+ T cells in blood underwent clonal expansion by week 6 at 0.1 to 3.0 mg/kg.

The CDR3 spans 12 residues. Trimming shortened V by 9 bases and J by 1 base, and 8 bases separated the two germline ends. Germline V CDR1 and CDR2: WSHSY, SAAADI. The table came from immunoSEQ multiplex PCR; TCRdb's copy has only in-frame clones and leaves some out. The data hold around 60,000 clones, with around nine tenths observed a single time. The sequenced sample was CD4+ or CD8+ T cells sorted from blood, obtained in a trial of the OX40 agonist ivuxolimab. This receptor was taken from an adult with an advanced solid tumor such as melanoma, head and neck, liver or kidney cancer. The gene calls are TRBV10-2 and TRBJ2-3, with D possibly TRBD1 on 5 matching bases. CDR3 residues: CASSRGTDTQYF. CDR3 coding DNA: TGCGCCAGTAGCAGGGGCACAGATACGCAGTATTTT.